A single sample is the source of the 17 T cell receptor beta chains below, sequenced in a study of CD8 T cells in ankylosing spondylitis. Findings and caveats of the study: In ankylosing spondylitis blood, a motif of roughly eight highly homologous TCR beta variants appeared characteristic.

Their target antigens are unknown. TCRdb reprocessed the 5' RACE reads with MiXCR, giving one entry per CDR3 protein. Of some 700,000 distinct CDR3 sequences in the sample, around 17% are singletons; the top ten hold around 20%. What was sequenced was blood, either unsorted or a sorted T cell fraction (not recorded which). Receptors were obtained from a male donor with ankylosing spondylitis.

This chain connects TRBV15 to TRBJ1-5; D is uncertain. This CDR3 has 13 residues. Trimming took off 4 bases at V and 7 bases at J, with 11 bases between the two ends. In germline, CDR1 is LNHNV, CDR2 YYDKDF (reference sequence). CDR3 sequence: CATSTDPGQPQHF. The DNA of the CDR3 is TGTGCCACCAGCACGGACCCGGGCCAGCCCCAGCATTTT.

The gene calls are TRBV7-3 and TRBJ1-1; no clear D gene. Looked up from germline, CDR1 is SGHTA and CDR2 is FQGTGA. The CDR3 runs 14 residues. V was trimmed by 5 bases and J by 1 base, leaving 11 bases between them. For the CDR3, the DNA is TGTGCCAGCAGCCCTCTCGGCAGGAACACTGAAGCTTTCTTT. Translated, it gives CASSPLGRNTEAFF.

This clonotype was found a few times. The rearrangement joins TRBV27 to TRBJ2-7, with 7 bases fitting TRBD1. The CDR3 covers 16 residues. V gave up 6 bases and J gave up 0 bases; unmatched junction bases: 11. CDR1 and CDR2 from the germline V gene are MNHEY and SMNVEV (reference sequence). The CDR3 spells CASSRYGQVRSYEQYF. The CDR3 DNA follows: TGTGCCAGCAGCCGCTACGGACAGGTCCGCTCCTACGAGCAGTACTTC.

In this sample, this clonotype turned up a few times. The chain uses TRBV28 and TRBJ1-5; D gene unclear. Deletions cut 2 bases from V and 3 bases from J, with 8 bases between. Germline CDR1 and CDR2: MDHEN and SYDVKM. This CDR3 region has 14 residues. The CDR3 sequence: CASSLAGPNQPQHF. The CDR3 nucleotides read TGTGCCAGCAGTTTAGCGGGTCCCAATCAGCCCCAGCATTTT.

Only a few counts were recorded for this clonotype. The gene calls are TRBV20-1 and TRBJ2-5; weak D call: TRBD1 (7 bases). Trimming took 5 bases from V and 4 from J, leaving 17 bases between them. The CDR3 sequence is 14 residues long. CDR1 is DFQATT, CDR2 SNEGSKA, per germline (reference sequence). The CDR3 region is CSAPRGAGGETQYF. The CDR3 DNA reads as TGCAGTGCTCCCAGGGGGGCCGGTGGAGAGACCCAGTACTTC.

V and J are TRBV5-1 and TRBJ2-7; D is undetermined. The CDR3 is made up of 15 amino acids. The germline CDR1 and CDR2 sequences are SGHRS and YFSETQ. V was cut by 1 base and J by 5 bases, with 16 bases left in between. CDR3 residues: CASSLLPVRAHEQYF. The CDR3 nucleotides read TGCGCCAGCAGCTTGCTGCCAGTCCGCGCGCACGAGCAGTACTTC.

This clonotype showed up just a few times. This sequence joins TRBV4-1 and TRBJ1-5; D is unclear. Per the germline V gene, CDR1 is MGHRA and CDR2 is YSYEKL. Trimming left V 1 base short and J 5 bases short, with 12 bases between. CDR3 length: 15 amino acids. Here the CDR3 reads CASSQATRADQPQHF. CDR3 nucleotides: TGCGCCAGCAGCCAAGCCACGAGGGCGGATCAGCCCCAGCATTTT.

CDR3 DNA: TGCAGTGCTAGAGTCGCGGGAGGAGGGAGAGATCAGCCCCAGCATTTT. Amino acids: CSARVAGGGRDQPQHF. The rearrangement links TRBV20-1 to TRBJ1-5; D uncertain. The CDR3 runs 16 residues. In germline, CDR1 is DFQATT, CDR2 SNEGSKA (reference sequence). V lost 1 base, J lost 5 bases, and 18 bases lay in between.

This clonotype was seen a few times. This chain uses TRBV18 with TRBJ1-1; D is ambiguous. The germline CDR1 and CDR2 sequences are KGHSH and LQKENI. Trimming removed 3 bases at V and 6 bases at J, with 17 bases between. This CDR3 comprises 15 residues. The CDR3 loop is CASSPQPSSVSEAFF. The CDR3 bases are TGTGCCAGCTCACCCCAACCAAGTTCTGTCTCTGAAGCTTTCTTT.

The rearrangement joins TRBV4-1 to TRBJ2-7; D perhaps matches TRBD2 (6 bases). Germline V gene lookup returns CDR1 MGHRA and CDR2 YSYEKL. CDR3 length: 20 amino acids. V lost 0 bases, J lost 3 bases, and 27 bases lay in between. This chain's CDR3 is CASSQDPPSLGRFLYYEQYF. The CDR3 coding sequence is TGCGCCAGCAGCCAAGATCCACCCTCTCTAGGGAGGTTCCTTTACTACGAGCAGTACTTC.

Only a few counts were recorded for this clonotype. The junction departs from germline at one end; a sequencing error may be responsible. The V call is TRBV2, the J call TRBJ2-1, with D possibly TRBD2 on 6 matching bases. The CDR3 covers 20 residues. The germline V gene has CDR1 SNHLY and CDR2 FYNNEI. For the CDR3, the DNA is TGTGCCAGCAGCGAAGGGCTTCTTTTGGCGGGACGGCCCAACTACAATGAGCAGTTCTTC. This gives the protein CASSEGLLLAGRPNYNEQFF.

J is TRBJ1-1 and V is TRBV12-5, with D uncertain. Looked up from germline, CDR1 is LGHNT and CDR2 is FRNRAP. Trimming pared 2 bases from V and 6 bases from J, leaving 10 bases between. The CDR3 runs 13 residues. CDR3 protein: CASGLSFSPEAFF. The CDR3 DNA reads TGTGCTAGTGGTTTGTCTTTCTCACCTGAAGCTTTCTTT.

This chain links TRBV7-8 with TRBJ2-7; TRBD1 is a possible D gene (6 bases). This CDR3 is 15 amino acids long. Trimming cost V 7 bases and J 0 bases, with 16 bases left between them. In germline, CDR1 is SGHVS, CDR2 FQNEAQ. CDR3 sequence reads: CASIKQGSSSYEQYF. For the CDR3, the DNA is TGTGCCAGCATTAAACAGGGCAGCAGCTCCTACGAGCAGTACTTC.

This clonotype was recorded a few times. The rearrangement links TRBV20-1 to TRBJ2-1; a possible D gene is TRBD1 (6 bases). Germline-derived CDR1 and CDR2 are DFQATT and SNEGSKA (reference sequence). This CDR3 contains 14 residues. V lost 5 bases to trimming and J lost 2 bases, with 13 bases between them. The CDR3 spells CSALLDRTYNEQFF. CDR3 nucleotide sequence: TGCAGTGCTCTCTTGGACAGAACCTACAATGAGCAGTTCTTC.

This clonotype was seen a few times. V usage is TRBV24-1 and J usage is TRBJ2-7; possibly TRBD2 for D (6 bases). The V end was cut by 10 bases, the J end by 9 bases, with 15 bases between. The CDR3 is made up of 11 amino acids. Germline CDR1 KGHDR, CDR2 SFDVKD. CDR3 region: CATWAGGRQYF. CDR3 nucleotide sequence: TGTGCCACTTGGGCCGGGGGACGGCAGTACTTC.

The V and J genes are TRBV4-3 and TRBJ2-7, with 9 positions matching TRBD1. This CDR3 contains 14 residues. The V segment lost 1 base and the J segment 6 bases; nucleotides outside the gene matches: 4. Germline V CDR1 and CDR2: LGHNA, YSLEER. The CDR3, as DNA: TGCGCCAGCAGCCAAGGGACAGGGGTCGCCGAGCAGTACTTC. Its translation: CASSQGTGVAEQYF.

V usage is TRBV7-6 and J usage is TRBJ2-1, with 9 bases aligning to TRBD2. V was clipped by 5 bases and J by 2 bases; unmatched bases: 16. This CDR3 contains 19 residues. Germline V gives CDR1 SGHVS, CDR2 FNYEAQ. CDR3 loop: CASSPKAPAGGNTYNEQFF. CDR3 nucleotides: TGTGCCAGCAGCCCGAAGGCCCCAGCGGGAGGAAACACCTACAATGAGCAGTTCTTC.